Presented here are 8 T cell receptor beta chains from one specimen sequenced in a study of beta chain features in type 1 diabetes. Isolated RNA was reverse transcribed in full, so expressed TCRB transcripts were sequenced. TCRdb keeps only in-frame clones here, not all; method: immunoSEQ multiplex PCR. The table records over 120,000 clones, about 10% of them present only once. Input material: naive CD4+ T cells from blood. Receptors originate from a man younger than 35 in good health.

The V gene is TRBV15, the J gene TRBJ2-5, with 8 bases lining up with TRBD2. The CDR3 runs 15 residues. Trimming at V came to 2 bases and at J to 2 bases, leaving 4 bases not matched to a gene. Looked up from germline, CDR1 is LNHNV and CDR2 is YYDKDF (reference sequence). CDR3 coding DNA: TGTGCCACCAGCAGACCGGGGGGGAGGCAAGAGACCCAGTACTTC. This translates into CATSRPGGRQETQYF.

CDR3 sequence: CASARGFSSSYEQYF. The CDR3 DNA is TGCGCCAGTGCGAGAGGGTTCTCCTCCTCCTACGAGCAGTACTTC. The chain joins TRBV5-1 to TRBJ2-7; tentative D call: TRBD2 (5 bases). V was cut by 8 bases and J by 0 bases, with 18 bases left in between. The CDR3 runs to 15 residues. Per germline, CDR1 SGHRS and CDR2 YFSETQ. The full variable domain, rest sourced from reference TRBV5-1 and TRBJ2-7, is KAGVTQTPRYLIKTRGQQVTLSCSPISGHRSVSWYQQTPGQGLQFLFEYFSETQRNKGNFPGRFSGRQFSNSRSEMNVSTLELGDSALYLCASARGFSSSYEQYFGPGTRLTVT.

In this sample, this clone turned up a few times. The CDR3 loop reads CASSQNHRGADTQYF. In DNA, the CDR3 is TGCGCCAGCAGCCAAAATCATCGCGGGGCAGATACGCAGTATTTT. The V gene is TRBV5-1, the J gene TRBJ2-3, with D possibly TRBD2 on 6 matching bases. Germline V gene data show CDR1 as SGHRS and CDR2 as YFSETQ. This CDR3 contains 15 residues. V was cut by 4 bases and J by 4 bases, with 16 bases left in between.

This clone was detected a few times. CDR3 coding DNA: TGTGCCAGCAGCCCGTCGAACAGGGGGCTCGGTTCACCCCTCCACTTT. It is translated as CASSPSNRGLGSPLHF. The gene calls are TRBV7-2 and TRBJ1-6, with 9 bases that match TRBD1. The V gene end was trimmed by 5 bases and the J gene end by 9 bases; junction bases not matched to a gene: 11. Germline V gene data show CDR1 as SGHTA and CDR2 as FQGNSA. CDR3 length equals 16 residues. The full variable domain, completed using reference TRBV7-2 and TRBJ1-6, is GAGVSQSPSNKVTEKGKDVELRCDPISGHTALYWYRQSLGQGLEFLIYFQGNSAPDKSGLPSDRFSAERTGGSVSTLTIQRTQQEDSAVYLCASSPSNRGLGSPLHFGNGTRLTVT.

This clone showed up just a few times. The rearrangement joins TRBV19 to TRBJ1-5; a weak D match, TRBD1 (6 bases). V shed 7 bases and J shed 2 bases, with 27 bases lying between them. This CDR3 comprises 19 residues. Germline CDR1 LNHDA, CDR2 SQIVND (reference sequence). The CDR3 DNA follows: TGTGCCAGTAAGGACGCGCGAGGGGGGGGCACTTCGGGCAATCAGCCCCAGCATTTT. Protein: CASKDARGGGTSGNQPQHF.

This chain's CDR3 is CASNRDSGHEQYF. CDR3 nucleotide sequence: TGTGCCAGCAACCGGGACTCCGGCCACGAGCAGTACTTC. This sequence joins TRBV7-2 and TRBJ2-7, with a possible D match to TRBD2 (6 bases). The V gene's germline CDR1 is SGHTA and CDR2 FQGNSA. The CDR3 loop spans 13 amino acids. V gave up 7 bases and J gave up 5 bases, with 15 bases separating them.

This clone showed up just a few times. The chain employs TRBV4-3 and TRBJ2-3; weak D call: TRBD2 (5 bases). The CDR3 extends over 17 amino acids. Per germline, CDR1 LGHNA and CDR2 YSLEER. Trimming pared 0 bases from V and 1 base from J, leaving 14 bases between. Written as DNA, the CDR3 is TGCGCCAGCAGCCAAGATAGAGGCCTCGGGGGCACAGATACGCAGTATTTT. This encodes CASSQDRGLGGTDTQYF.

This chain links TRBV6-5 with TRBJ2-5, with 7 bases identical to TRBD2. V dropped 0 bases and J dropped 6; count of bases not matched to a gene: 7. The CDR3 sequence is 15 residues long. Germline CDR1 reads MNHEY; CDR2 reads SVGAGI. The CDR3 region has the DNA TGTGCCAGCAGTTACTCGAGCGGGGACTGGCAGACCCAGTACTTC. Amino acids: CASSYSSGDWQTQYF.